The present T cell receptor (beta chain) was sequenced within a study of blood T cells in healthy people across ages. Whenever a sample was processed, at least 6.5 million PBMCs were isolated. The authors extracted at least 5 micrograms of total RNA per sample. Next came a second PCR, run for about 7 to 12 cycles, which used a sample-barcoded 5' primer along with a J-beta primer mix. MiXCR was run by TCRdb on the 5' RACE reads, yielding one entry per CDR3 protein. This sample carries about 1.1 million distinct CDR3 sequences, more than 30% of them seen once, and the ten largest clones take around 13%. Note on this clonotype: Its antigen remains unidentified.

The CDR3 runs to 17 residues. Germline V CDR1 and CDR2: SGHTA, FQGNSA. The trim removed 5 bases at V and 4 bases at J, leaving 11 bases unmatched. Study findings and constraints: More naive CD4+ cells and higher diversity were found in long-lived than in aged donors. The fall in TCR beta diversity per million T cells was roughly linear with age.

This chain connects TRBV7-2 to TRBJ2-2, with 9 nucleotides matching TRBD1. The TCR sequence derives from a man between 18 and 29 years old in good health. The sequencing input was blood. The CDR3 protein is CASSLPGQGMVTGELFF. Written as DNA, the CDR3 is TGTGCCAGCAGCCTACCGGGACAGGGAATGGTCACCGGGGAGCTGTTTTTT. The full variable domain, with the rest looked up from reference TRBV7-2 and TRBJ2-2, is GAGVSQSPSNKVTEKGKDVELRCDPISGHTALYWYRQSLGQGLEFLIYFQGNSAPDKSGLPSDRFSAERTGGSVSTLTIQRTQQEDSAVYLCASSLPGQGMVTGELFFGEGSRLTVL.